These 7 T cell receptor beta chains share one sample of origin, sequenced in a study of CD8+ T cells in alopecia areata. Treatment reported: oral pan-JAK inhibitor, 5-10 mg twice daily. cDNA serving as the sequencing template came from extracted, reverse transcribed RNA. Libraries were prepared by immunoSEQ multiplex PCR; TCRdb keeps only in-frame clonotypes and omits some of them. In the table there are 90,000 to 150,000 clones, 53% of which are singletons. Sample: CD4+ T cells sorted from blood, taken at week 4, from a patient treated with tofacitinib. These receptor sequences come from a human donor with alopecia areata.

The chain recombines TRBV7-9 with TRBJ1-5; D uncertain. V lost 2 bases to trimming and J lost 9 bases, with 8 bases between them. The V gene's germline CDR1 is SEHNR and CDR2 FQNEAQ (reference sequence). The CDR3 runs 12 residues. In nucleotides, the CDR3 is TGTGCCAGCAGCTTAAATGGAGGGCCCCAGCATTTT. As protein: CASSLNGGPQHF.

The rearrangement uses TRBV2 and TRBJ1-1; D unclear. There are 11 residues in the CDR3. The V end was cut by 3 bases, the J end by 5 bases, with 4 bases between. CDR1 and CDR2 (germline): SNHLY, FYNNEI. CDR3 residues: CASSEKTEAFF. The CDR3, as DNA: TGTGCCAGCAGTGAGAAGACTGAAGCTTTCTTT.

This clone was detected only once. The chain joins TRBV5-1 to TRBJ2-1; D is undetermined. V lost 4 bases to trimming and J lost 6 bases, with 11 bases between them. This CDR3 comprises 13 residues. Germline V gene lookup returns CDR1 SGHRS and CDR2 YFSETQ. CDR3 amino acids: CASSRAQRNEQFF. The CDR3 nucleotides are TGCGCCAGCAGCCGTGCCCAGCGCAATGAGCAGTTCTTC.

The CDR3 nucleotides are TGCGCCAGCAGCCCCACCAATTTTCTAGCGGGAGGGAGGTACGAGCAGTACTTC. This sequence encodes CASSPTNFLAGGRYEQYF. This chain connects TRBV4-1 to TRBJ2-5; 12 nucleotides match TRBD2. The J call may be incorrect, as the DNA end agrees better with TRBJ2-7. In germline, CDR1 is MGHRA, CDR2 YSYEKL. The length of the CDR3 is 18 residues.

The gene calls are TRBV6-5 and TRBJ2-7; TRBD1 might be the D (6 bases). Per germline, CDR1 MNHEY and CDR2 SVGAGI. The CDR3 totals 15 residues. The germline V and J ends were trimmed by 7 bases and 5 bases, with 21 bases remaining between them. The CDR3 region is CASTTGQFRIDEQYF. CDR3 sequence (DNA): TGTGCCAGCACCACCGGACAGTTTAGAATTGACGAGCAGTACTTC.

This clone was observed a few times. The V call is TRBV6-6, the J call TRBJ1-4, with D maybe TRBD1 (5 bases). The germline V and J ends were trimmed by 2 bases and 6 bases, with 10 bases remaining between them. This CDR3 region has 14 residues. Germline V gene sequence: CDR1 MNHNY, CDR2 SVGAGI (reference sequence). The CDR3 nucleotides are TGTGCCAGCAGTTACAGGCAGGGTGATGAAAAACTGTTTTTT. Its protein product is CASSYRQGDEKLFF.

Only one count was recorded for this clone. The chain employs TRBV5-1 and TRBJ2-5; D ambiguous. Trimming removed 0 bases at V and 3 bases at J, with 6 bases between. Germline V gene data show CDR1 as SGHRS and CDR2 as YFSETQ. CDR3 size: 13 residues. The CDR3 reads CASSLARKETQYF. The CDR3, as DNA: TGCGCCAGCAGCTTGGCCAGGAAAGAGACCCAGTACTTC. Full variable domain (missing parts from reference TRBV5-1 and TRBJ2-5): KAGVTQTPRYLIKTRGQQVTLSCSPISGHRSVSWYQQTPGQGLQFLFEYFSETQRNKGNFPGRFSGRQFSNSRSEMNVSTLELGDSALYLCASSLARKETQYFGPGTRLLVL.